This entry is about one TCR beta chain. Germline CDR1 and CDR2: SNHLY and FYNNEI. Trimming pared 6 bases from V and 6 bases from J, leaving 12 bases between. This CDR3 region has 13 residues. RNA was extracted with the RNeasy kit, and a quantity of 0.5 to 1 ug was reverse transcribed using random hexamers. One entry per CDR3 protein, called by TCRdb with MiXCR from the immunoSEQ multiplex PCR reads. The sample lists 120,000 or so distinct CDR3 sequences, over 95% occurring once. This specimen belongs to a study of CD8 T cells in Susac syndrome. The TCR was taken from a human donor with Susac syndrome. Sequences were obtained from CD4+ T cells from PBMCs. The V gene is TRBV2, the J gene TRBJ2-1, with a weak D call TRBD1 (6 bases). This CDR3 reads CASSGTGFNEQFF. DNA of the CDR3: TGTGCCAGCAGCGGTACAGGGTTCAATGAGCAGTTCTTC.